These T cell receptor beta chains were read from a single sample in a study of blood T cell repertoires in COVID-19. The data were produced by immunoSEQ multiplex PCR, yet TCRdb's version contains in-frame clones alone and is incomplete. There are some 350,000 clones in the sample; around nine tenths occur only once, and more than 5.5% lies in the top ten. The specimen was peripheral blood. Every receptor here comes from a woman aged 70-85 years with COVID-19, enrolled during active disease. Each CDR3 is given with its conserved first and last residue. The D gene is left open where the match is weak. Where a row states a size, it is once, few, many or the class of an expanded clone; other rows omit it.

cdr3_length d_call j_call clone_size v_call cdr3_aa cdr3_nt
16 TRBD1 TRBJ1-3 . TRBV2 CASSEIPGGAGNTIYF TGTGCCAGCAGTGAGATTCCAGGGGGAGCTGGAAACACCATATATTTT
16 TRBD2 TRBJ2-1 . TRBV18 CASSPQTSGGSNEQFF TGTGCCAGCTCACCACAGACTAGCGGGGGGTCCAATGAGCAGTTCTTC
15 . TRBJ2-1 . TRBV24-1 CATSAKGRSYNEQFF TGTGCCACCAGTGCTAAGGGGCGTTCCTACAATGAGCAGTTCTTC
16 TRBD1 TRBJ1-2 . TRBV7-9 CASSAPPGTGRGGYTF TGTGCCAGCAGCGCCCCTCCCGGGACAGGGCGGGGTGGCTACACCTTC
13 TRBD1 TRBJ2-7 . TRBV9 CASSGGTEGEQYF TGTGCCAGCAGCGGAGGGACAGAGGGCGAGCAGTACTTC
15 TRBD1 TRBJ1-6 . TRBV27 CASSLQGAVDSPLHF TGTGCCAGCAGTTTGCAGGGGGCTGTGGATTCACCCCTCCACTTT
20 . TRBJ1-5 few TRBV21-1 CASAEVLPGQVGCSNQPQHF TGTGCCAGCGCCGAAGTCCTACCGGGACAGGTTGGGTGTAGCAATCAGCCCCAGCATTTT
15 . TRBJ1-2 . TRBV19 CARKKTRGGNYGYTF TGTGCCAGAAAAAAGACCCGGGGGGGGAACTATGGCTACACCTTC
15 . TRBJ2-5 . TRBV29-1 CSVEDPLREWETQYF TGCAGCGTTGAAGATCCCCTCAGGGAATGGGAGACCCAGTACTTC
14 . TRBJ1-2 . TRBV5-4 CASSPTEERHGYTF TGTGCCAGCAGCCCAACGGAGGAGCGCCATGGCTACACCTTC
13 . TRBJ2-3 . TRBV2 CASSELEADTQYF TGTGCCAGCAGTGAGCTAGAGGCAGATACGCAGTATTTT
13 . TRBJ1-3 . TRBV4-2 CASSPVSGNTIYF TGTGCCAGCAGCCCCGTCTCTGGAAACACCATATATTTT
17 . TRBJ1-6 . TRBV30 CAWSVHRVSSYNSPLHF TGTGCCTGGAGTGTACACAGGGTGAGCTCCTATAATTCACCCCTCCACTTT
16 . TRBJ2-1 . TRBV24-1 CATSPPVGAAYNEQFF TGTGCCACCAGTCCTCCGGTGGGGGCGGCCTACAATGAGCAGTTCTTC
15 . TRBJ2-2 few TRBV24-1 CATSDETSPWGELFF TGTGCCACCAGTGATGAGACTTCTCCCTGGGGGGAGCTGTTTTTT
16 TRBD2 TRBJ2-5 . TRBV18 CASSPSSGGLQETQYF TGTGCCAGCTCCCCCTCTAGCGGGGGGCTCCAAGAGACCCAGTACTTC